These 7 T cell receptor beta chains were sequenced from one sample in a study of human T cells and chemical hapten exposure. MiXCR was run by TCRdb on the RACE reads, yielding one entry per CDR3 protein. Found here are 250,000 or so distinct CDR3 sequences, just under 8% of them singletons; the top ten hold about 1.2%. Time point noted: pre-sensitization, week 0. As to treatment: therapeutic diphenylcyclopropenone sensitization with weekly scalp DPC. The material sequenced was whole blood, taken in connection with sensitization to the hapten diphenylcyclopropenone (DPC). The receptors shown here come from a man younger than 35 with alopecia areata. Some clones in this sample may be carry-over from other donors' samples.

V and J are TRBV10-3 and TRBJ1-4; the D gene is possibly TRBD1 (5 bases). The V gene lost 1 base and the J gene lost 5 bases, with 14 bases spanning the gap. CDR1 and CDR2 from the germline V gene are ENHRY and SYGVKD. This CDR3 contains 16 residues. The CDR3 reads CAISEFGGATNEKLFF. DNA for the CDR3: TGTGCCATCAGTGAGTTTGGGGGAGCTACGAATGAAAAACTGTTTTTT.

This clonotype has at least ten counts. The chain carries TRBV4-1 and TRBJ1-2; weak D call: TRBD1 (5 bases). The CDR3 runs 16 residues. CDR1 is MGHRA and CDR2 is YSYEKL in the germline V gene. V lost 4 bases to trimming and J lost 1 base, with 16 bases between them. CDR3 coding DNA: TGCGCCAGCAGCCGCCCTGCCAGGGACTTTAACTATGGCTACACCTTC. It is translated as CASSRPARDFNYGYTF.

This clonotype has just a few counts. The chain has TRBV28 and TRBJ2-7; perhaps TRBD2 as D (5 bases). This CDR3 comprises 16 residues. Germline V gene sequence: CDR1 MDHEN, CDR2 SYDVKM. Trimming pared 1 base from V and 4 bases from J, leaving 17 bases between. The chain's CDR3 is CASSLFHSRGLYEQYF. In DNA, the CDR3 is TGTGCCAGCAGTTTATTTCACTCCCGGGGTCTGTACGAGCAGTACTTC.

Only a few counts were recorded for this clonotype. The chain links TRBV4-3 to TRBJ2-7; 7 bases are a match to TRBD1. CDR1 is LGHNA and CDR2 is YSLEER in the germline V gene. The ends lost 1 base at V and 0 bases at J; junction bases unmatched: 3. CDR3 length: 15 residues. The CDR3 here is CASSQVGTDSYEQYF. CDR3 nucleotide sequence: TGCGCCAGCAGCCAAGTCGGGACAGACTCCTACGAGCAGTACTTC.

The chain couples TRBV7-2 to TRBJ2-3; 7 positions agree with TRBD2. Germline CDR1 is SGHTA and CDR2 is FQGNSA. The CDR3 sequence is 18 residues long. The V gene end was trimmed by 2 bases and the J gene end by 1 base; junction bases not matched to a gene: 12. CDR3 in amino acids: CASSLFRAGAGGTDTQYF. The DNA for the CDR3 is TGTGCCAGCAGCTTATTTAGGGCGGGCGCGGGGGGCACAGATACGCAGTATTTT.

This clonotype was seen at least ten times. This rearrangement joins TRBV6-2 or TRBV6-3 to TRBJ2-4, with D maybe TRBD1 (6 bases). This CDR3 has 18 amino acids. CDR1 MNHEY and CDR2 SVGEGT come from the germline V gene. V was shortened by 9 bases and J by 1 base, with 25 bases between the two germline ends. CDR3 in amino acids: CASNRVFDNDRAKNIQYF. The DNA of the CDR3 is TGTGCCAGTAACAGGGTTTTCGATAATGATCGGGCCAAAAACATTCAGTACTTC.

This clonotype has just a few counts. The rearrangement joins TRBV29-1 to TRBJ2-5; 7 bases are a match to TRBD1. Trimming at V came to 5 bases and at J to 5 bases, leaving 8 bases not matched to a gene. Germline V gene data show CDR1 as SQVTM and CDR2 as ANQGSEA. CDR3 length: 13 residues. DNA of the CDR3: TGCAGCGTTATGAGAGGGGGCGGGGAGACCCAGTACTTC. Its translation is CSVMRGGGETQYF.